The rows below give T cell receptor beta chains drawn from one sample of a study of T cell changes during pregnancy in multiple sclerosis. Profiled with immunoSEQ multiplex PCR; TCRdb holds only in-frame clones, not every one. The table includes some 41,000 clones, approximately 90% detected once. Sequencing used CD4+ T cells from peripheral blood mononuclear cells, obtained in the third trimester of pregnancy. These receptors were obtained from a female donor in good health, enrolled as a control in a pregnancy study. The CDR3 runs from the conserved cysteine through the conserved F or W. Fields, in order: J gene, D gene, V gene, clone size, CDR3 DNA, CDR3 protein. A D gene is named only where the DNA matches it firmly. Rows may omit the clone size; those that give it use once, few, many or a size class.

J: TRBJ1-2; D: TRBD1; V: TRBV6-5; size: -; DNA: TGTGCCAGCAGACCGGGACAGGGCTATGGCTACACCTTC; CDR3: CASRPGQGYGYTF
J: TRBJ2-3; D: -; V: TRBV15; size: -; DNA: TGTGCCACCAGCATAGACACGAGTCATCGGGCAGATACGCAGTATTTT; CDR3: CATSIDTSHRADTQYF
J: TRBJ1-4; D: TRBD1; V: TRBV2; size: -; DNA: TGTGCCAGCAAGACAGGGGATTCTCGTGAAAAACTGTTTTTT; CDR3: CASKTGDSREKLFF
J: TRBJ2-7; D: TRBD2; V: TRBV5-5; size: -; DNA: TGTGCCAGCAGCTTGGTACTAGCGGGAGTGCGGGAGCAGTACTTC; CDR3: CASSLVLAGVREQYF
J: TRBJ2-1; D: -; V: TRBV7-8; size: -; DNA: TGTGCCAGCAGCTTAGGGGGCGCGGACAGTGAGCAGTTCTTC; CDR3: CASSLGGADSEQFF
J: TRBJ1-1; D: TRBD1; V: TRBV18; size: once; DNA: TGTGCCAGCTCACCACCGGCAGGGGGGATGACTGAAGCTTTCTTT; CDR3: CASSPPAGGMTEAFF
J: TRBJ1-5; D: -; V: TRBV21-1; size: -; DNA: TGTGCCAGCAGCAAAGAGATCCAGGGGGCATGTTGGAATTGCAATCAGCCCCAGCATTTT; CDR3: CASSKEIQGACWNCNQPQHF
J: TRBJ2-1; D: -; V: TRBV7-3; size: few; DNA: TGTGCCAGCAGCTTACTTTCCGGAGTAGCTGAGCAGTTCTTC; CDR3: CASSLLSGVAEQFF
J: TRBJ2-3; D: -; V: TRBV6-1; size: -; DNA: TGTGCCAGCAGTGAAAGGATGTCTAGCTCTAGCACAGATACGCAGTATTTT; CDR3: CASSERMSSSSTDTQYF
J: TRBJ2-1; D: -; V: TRBV2; size: -; DNA: TGTGCCAGCATGAAGTCTAGCGTCGGGCACAATGAGCAGTTCTTC; CDR3: CASMKSSVGHNEQFF
J: TRBJ2-2; D: TRBD2; V: TRBV7-9; size: few; DNA: TGTGCCAGCAGCCGTCGGGGGGGCCTTGCCGGGGAGCTGTTTTTT; CDR3: CASSRRGGLAGELFF
J: TRBJ1-4; D: TRBD1; V: TRBV28; size: -; DNA: TGTGCCAGCAGTGCGCAGGGGGCAGCAGATGAAAAACTGTTTTTT; CDR3: CASSAQGAADEKLFF
J: TRBJ2-1; D: -; V: TRBV21-1; size: -; DNA: TGTGCCAGCAGCAGGGACAGGAATGTGAGTCCCTACAATGAGCAGTTCTTC; CDR3: CASSRDRNVSPYNEQFF
J: TRBJ2-2; D: -; V: TRBV4-1; size: once; DNA: TGCGCCAGCAGCCAAAAGGGGGGGGTCGGGACCGGGGAGCTGTTTTTT; CDR3: CASSQKGGVGTGELFF
J: TRBJ1-1; D: -; V: TRBV2; size: -; DNA: TGTGCCAGCAATGGAGCCTTGAACACTGAAGCTTTCTTT; CDR3: CASNGALNTEAFF
J: TRBJ1-4; D: TRBD1; V: TRBV9; size: -; DNA: TGTGCCAGCAGCAAACAGGGGGCGGGTGAAAAACTGTTTTTT; CDR3: CASSKQGAGEKLFF
J: TRBJ2-1; D: TRBD1; V: TRBV5-8; size: once; DNA: TGTGCCAGCAGCTTCTTCCAGGGGGCAATCTACAATGAGCAGTTCTTC; CDR3: CASSFFQGAIYNEQFF
J: TRBJ1-5; D: -; V: TRBV28; size: -; DNA: TGTGCCAGCAGTCACCGGGCCACCCGGAGGGTCAATCAGCCCCAGCATTTT; CDR3: CASSHRATRRVNQPQHF
J: TRBJ2-7; D: TRBD1; V: TRBV7-2; size: -; DNA: TGTGCCAGTTCGGGGGACAGGGCCCACGAGCAGTACTTC; CDR3: CASSGDRAHEQYF
J: TRBJ1-4; D: -; V: TRBV18; size: -; DNA: TGTGCCAGCTCACCAACTGACAGCAATGAAAAACTGTTTTTT; CDR3: CASSPTDSNEKLFF
J: TRBJ1-1; D: -; V: TRBV5-1; size: -; DNA: TGCGCCAGCACCTCAGGAAGGGGGGGGGTGACCGAAGCTTTCTTT; CDR3: CASTSGRGGVTEAFF
J: TRBJ1-3; D: -; V: TRBV7-8; size: -; DNA: TGTGCCAGCAGCGTTAGCCGTTCTGGAAACACCATATATTTT; CDR3: CASSVSRSGNTIYF
J: TRBJ1-2; D: -; V: TRBV7-8; size: -; DNA: TGTGCCAGCAGCCCACTGACAGATAACTATGGCTACACCTTC; CDR3: CASSPLTDNYGYTF
J: TRBJ2-6; D: -; V: TRBV15; size: -; DNA: TGTGCCACCAGCAGAGGGGGGGCTGGGGCCAACGTCCTGACTTTC; CDR3: CATSRGGAGANVLTF
J: TRBJ1-3; D: -; V: TRBV18; size: -; DNA: TGTGCCAGCTCACCATACCCAAACCGGGACACCATATATTTT; CDR3: CASSPYPNRDTIYF
J: TRBJ2-1; D: -; V: TRBV10-3; size: once; DNA: TGTGCCATCAGGCAAACAGGCGACAATGAGCAGTTCTTC; CDR3: CAIRQTGDNEQFF